What follows is one TCR beta chain and its context. This sample is drawn from a study of blood T cell repertoires in COVID-19. Authors' processing steps: Counts of nucleated cells, estimated from reference gene primer amplification, were obtained. Produced via immunoSEQ multiplex PCR; TCRdb's table is partial and in-frame only. The V and J calls and clone size were taken over from that table, and D and trimming were inferred from the DNA. In the table there are some 270,000 clones, around 85% of which are singletons. The clonotype was recovered from a woman between 65 and 79 years old with acute or convalescent COVID-19. Sequencing input: peripheral blood.

CDR3 in DNA: TGTGCCAGCAGCGTAGATATTGGTGGGGGGAACTCTGGAAACACCATATATTTT. Protein: CASSVDIGGGNSGNTIYF. The chain has TRBV9 and TRBJ1-3; D might be TRBD1 (5 bases). V gave up 0 bases and J gave up 0 bases, with 16 bases separating them. The CDR3 covers 18 residues. The germline gives CDR1 SGDLS, CDR2 YYNGEE.